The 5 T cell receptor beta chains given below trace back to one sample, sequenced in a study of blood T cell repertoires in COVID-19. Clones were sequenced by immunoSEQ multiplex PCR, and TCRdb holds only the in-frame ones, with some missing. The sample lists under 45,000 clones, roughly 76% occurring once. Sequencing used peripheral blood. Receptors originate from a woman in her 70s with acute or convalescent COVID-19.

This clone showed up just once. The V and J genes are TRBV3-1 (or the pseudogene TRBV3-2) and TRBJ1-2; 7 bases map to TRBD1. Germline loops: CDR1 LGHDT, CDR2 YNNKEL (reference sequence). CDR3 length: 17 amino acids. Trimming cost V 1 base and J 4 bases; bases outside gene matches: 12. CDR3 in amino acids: CASSQVSQGVPTYGYTF. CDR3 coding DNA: TGTGCCAGCAGCCAAGTCAGTCAGGGGGTCCCCACCTATGGCTACACCTTC.

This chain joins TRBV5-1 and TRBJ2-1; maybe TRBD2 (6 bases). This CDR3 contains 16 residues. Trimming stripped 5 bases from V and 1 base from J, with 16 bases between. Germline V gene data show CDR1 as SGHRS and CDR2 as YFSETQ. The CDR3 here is CASSPDGSLSYNEQFF. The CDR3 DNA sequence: TGCGCCAGCAGTCCTGACGGGAGTCTATCCTACAATGAGCAGTTCTTC.

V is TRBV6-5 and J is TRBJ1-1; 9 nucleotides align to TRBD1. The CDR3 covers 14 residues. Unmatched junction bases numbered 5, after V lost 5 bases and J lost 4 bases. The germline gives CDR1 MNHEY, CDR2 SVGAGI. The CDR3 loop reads CASSIDRGGTEAFF. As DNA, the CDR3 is TGTGCCAGCAGTATTGACAGGGGGGGCACTGAAGCTTTCTTT.

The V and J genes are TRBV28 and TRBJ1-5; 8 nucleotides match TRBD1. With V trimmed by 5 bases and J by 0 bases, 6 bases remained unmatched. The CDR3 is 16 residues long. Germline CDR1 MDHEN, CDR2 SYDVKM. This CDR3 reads CASSLTGVYSNQPQHF. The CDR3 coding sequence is TGTGCCAGCAGTCTGACAGGGGTTTATAGCAATCAGCCCCAGCATTTT. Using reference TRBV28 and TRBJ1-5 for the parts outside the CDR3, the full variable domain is DVKVTQSSRYLVKRTGEKVFLECVQDMDHENMFWYRQDPGLGLRLIYFSYDVKMKEKGDIPEGYSVSREKKERFSLILESASTNQTSMYLCASSLTGVYSNQPQHFGDGTRLSIL.

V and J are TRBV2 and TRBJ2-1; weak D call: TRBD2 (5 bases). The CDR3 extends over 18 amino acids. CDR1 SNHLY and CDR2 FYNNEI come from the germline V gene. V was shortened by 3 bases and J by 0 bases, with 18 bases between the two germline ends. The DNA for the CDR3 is TGTGCCAGCAGTGATCCCCAAGGCAGCGGCGACTCCTACAATGAGCAGTTCTTC. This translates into CASSDPQGSGDSYNEQFF.